This TCR beta chain was sequenced for a study of cytomegalovirus exposure and HLA in healthy donors. Looking at the study overall: Earlier sequencing of about 179 million T cells yielded 95 million to 120 million unique TCR beta sequences. Findings and caveats of the study: Data from an earlier analysis indicated that most TCR beta V segments were productive either about 87% or about 30% of the time. The classifier, whose performance was assessed in both the original and validation cohorts, reportedly diagnosed cytomegalovirus status with high specificity and sensitivity.

PCR was performed using 60 Vbeta and 13 Jbeta primers. The table came from immunoSEQ multiplex PCR; TCRdb's copy has only in-frame clones and leaves some out. The table includes approximately 210,000 clones, about 76% detected once. Germline CDR1 is LNHDA and CDR2 is SQIVND (reference sequence). V was cut by 5 bases and J by 6 bases, with 10 bases left in between. The CDR3 is 13 residues long. Concerning this clone: The antigen remains unidentified.

The TCR comes from a male donor in good health and CMV-seropositive. Sequenced input: PBMCs. V gene TRBV19 combines with J gene TRBJ1-4; the D gene is possibly TRBD1 (5 bases). CDR3 sequence reads: CASSPGLHEKLFF. The CDR3, as DNA: TGTGCCAGTAGTCCAGGGCTCCATGAAAAACTGTTTTTT.